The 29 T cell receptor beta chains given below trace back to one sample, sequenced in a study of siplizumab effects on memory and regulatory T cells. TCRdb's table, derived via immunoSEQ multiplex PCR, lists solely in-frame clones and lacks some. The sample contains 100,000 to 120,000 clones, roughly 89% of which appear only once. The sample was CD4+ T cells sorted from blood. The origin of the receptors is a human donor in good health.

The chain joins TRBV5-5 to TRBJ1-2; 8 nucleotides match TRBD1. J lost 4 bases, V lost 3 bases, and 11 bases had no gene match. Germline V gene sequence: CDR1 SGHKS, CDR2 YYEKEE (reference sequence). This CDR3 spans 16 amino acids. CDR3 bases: TGTGCCAGCAGCTCCGGACAGGGATCCTTCTTCTATGGCTACACCTTC. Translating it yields CASSSGQGSFFYGYTF.

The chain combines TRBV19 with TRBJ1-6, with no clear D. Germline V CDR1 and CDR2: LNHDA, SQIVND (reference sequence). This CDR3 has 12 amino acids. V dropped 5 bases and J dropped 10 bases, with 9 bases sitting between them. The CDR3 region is CASSRRRSPLHF. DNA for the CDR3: TGTGCCAGTAGTCGGCGGCGATCACCCCTCCACTTT.

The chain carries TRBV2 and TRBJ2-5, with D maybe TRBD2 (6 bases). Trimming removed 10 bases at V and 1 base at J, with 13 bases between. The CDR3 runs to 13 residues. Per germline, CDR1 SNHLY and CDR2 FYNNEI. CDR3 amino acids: CAIAGTSQETQYF. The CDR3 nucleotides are TGTGCCATCGCCGGGACTTCCCAAGAGACCCAGTACTTC.

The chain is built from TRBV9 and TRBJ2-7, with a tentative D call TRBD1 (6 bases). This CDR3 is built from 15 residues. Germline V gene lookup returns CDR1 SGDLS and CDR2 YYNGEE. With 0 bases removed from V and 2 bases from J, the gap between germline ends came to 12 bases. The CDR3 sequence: CASSVEQGSTYEQYF. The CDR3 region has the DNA TGTGCCAGCAGCGTAGAACAGGGCTCAACCTACGAGCAGTACTTC.

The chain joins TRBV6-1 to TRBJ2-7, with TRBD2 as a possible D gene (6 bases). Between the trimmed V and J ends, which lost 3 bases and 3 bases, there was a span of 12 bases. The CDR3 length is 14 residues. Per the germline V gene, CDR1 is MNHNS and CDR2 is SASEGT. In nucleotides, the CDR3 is TGTGCCAGCAGTGACCCGGGACTCAGCTACGAGCAGTACTTC. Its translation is CASSDPGLSYEQYF.

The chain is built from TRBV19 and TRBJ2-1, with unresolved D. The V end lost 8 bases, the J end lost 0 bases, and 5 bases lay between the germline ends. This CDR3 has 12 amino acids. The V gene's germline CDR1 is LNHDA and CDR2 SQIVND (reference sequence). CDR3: CASLSSYNEQFF. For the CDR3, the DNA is TGTGCCAGTCTGAGCTCCTACAATGAGCAGTTCTTC.

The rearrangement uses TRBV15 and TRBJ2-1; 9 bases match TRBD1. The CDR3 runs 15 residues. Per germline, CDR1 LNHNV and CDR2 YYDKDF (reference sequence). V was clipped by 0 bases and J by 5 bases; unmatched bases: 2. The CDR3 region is CATSRDDRGDNEQFF. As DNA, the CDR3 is TGTGCCACCAGCAGAGACGACAGGGGGGACAATGAGCAGTTCTTC.

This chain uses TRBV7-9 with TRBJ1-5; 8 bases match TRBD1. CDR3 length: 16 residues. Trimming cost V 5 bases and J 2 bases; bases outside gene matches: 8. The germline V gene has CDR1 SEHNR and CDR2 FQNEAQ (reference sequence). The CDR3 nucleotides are TGTGCCAGCAGCCACTGGACAGGGACGGGCAATCAGCCCCAGCATTTT. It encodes CASSHWTGTGNQPQHF.

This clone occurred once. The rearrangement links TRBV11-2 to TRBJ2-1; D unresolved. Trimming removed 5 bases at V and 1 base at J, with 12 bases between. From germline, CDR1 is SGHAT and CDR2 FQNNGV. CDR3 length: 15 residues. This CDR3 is CASSPKLDSYNEQFF. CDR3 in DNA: TGTGCCAGCAGCCCAAAGCTAGATTCCTACAATGAGCAGTTCTTC.

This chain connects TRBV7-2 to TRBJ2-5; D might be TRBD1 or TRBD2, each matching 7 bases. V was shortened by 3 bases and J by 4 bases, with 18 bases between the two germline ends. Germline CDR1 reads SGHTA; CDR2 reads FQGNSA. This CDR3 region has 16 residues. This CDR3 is CASSFSGGGLRETQYF. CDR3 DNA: TGTGCCAGCAGCTTTTCAGGGGGGGGCCTCAGAGAGACCCAGTACTTC.

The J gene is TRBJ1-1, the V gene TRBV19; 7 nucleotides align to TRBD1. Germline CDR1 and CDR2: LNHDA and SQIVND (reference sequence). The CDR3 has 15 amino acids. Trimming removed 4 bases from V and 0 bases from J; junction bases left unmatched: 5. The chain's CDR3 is CASSTGQSMNTEAFF. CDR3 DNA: TGTGCCAGTAGTACGGGACAGAGCATGAACACTGAAGCTTTCTTT.

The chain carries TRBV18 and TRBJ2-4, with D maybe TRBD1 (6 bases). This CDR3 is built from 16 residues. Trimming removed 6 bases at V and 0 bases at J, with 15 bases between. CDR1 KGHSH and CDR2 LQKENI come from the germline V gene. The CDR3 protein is CASSGRQASAKNIQYF. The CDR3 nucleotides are TGTGCCAGCTCTGGACGACAGGCCTCAGCCAAAAACATTCAGTACTTC.

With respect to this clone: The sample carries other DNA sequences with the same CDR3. In nucleotides, the CDR3 is TGTGCCAGCAGCTCCGGGACTAGCGGATCCACAGATACGCAGTATTTT. This sequence encodes CASSSGTSGSTDTQYF. The rearrangement joins TRBV7-3 to TRBJ2-3; TRBD2 matches at 11 bases. This CDR3 region has 16 residues. Per the germline V gene, CDR1 is SGHTA and CDR2 is FQGTGA. Trimming cost V 4 bases and J 2 bases; bases outside gene matches: 5. Supplemented by reference TRBV7-3 and TRBJ2-3, the full variable domain reads GAGVSQTPSNKVTEKGKYVELRCDPISGHTALYWYRQSLGQGPEFLIYFQGTGAADDSGLPNDRFFAVRPEGSVSTLKIQRTERGDSAVYLCASSSGTSGSTDTQYFGPGTRLTVL.

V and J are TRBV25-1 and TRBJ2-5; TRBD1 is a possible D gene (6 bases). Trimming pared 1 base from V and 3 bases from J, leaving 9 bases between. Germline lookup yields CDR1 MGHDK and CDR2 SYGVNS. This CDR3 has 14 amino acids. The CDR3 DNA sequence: TGTGCCAGCAGTGAATCTTCAGGGGAAGAGACCCAGTACTTC. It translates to CASSESSGEETQYF.

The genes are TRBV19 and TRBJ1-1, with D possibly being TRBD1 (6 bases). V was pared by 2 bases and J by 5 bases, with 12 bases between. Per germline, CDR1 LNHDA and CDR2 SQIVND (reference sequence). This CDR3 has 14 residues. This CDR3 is CASSITGAKTEAFF. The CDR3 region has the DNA TGTGCCAGTAGTATAACGGGGGCGAAGACTGAAGCTTTCTTT.

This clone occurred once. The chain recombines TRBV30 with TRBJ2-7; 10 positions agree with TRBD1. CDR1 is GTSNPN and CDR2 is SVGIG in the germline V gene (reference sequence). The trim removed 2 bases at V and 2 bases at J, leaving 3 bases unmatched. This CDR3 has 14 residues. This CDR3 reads CAWSTGQGTYEQYF. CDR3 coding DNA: TGTGCCTGGAGTACGGGACAGGGGACCTACGAGCAGTACTTC.

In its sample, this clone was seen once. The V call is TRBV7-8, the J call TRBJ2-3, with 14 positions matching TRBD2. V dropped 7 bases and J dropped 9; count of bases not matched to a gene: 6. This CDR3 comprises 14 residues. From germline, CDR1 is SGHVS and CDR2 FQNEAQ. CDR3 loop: CASIETSGGGTQYF. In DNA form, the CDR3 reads TGTGCCAGCATCGAGACTAGCGGGGGGGGAACGCAGTATTTT.

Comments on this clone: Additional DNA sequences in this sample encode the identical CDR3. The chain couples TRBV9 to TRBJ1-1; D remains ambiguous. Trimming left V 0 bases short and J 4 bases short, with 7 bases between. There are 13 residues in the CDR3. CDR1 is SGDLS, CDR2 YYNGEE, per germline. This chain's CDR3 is CASSVVVSTEAFF. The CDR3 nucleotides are TGTGCCAGCAGCGTAGTGGTGAGCACTGAAGCTTTCTTT.

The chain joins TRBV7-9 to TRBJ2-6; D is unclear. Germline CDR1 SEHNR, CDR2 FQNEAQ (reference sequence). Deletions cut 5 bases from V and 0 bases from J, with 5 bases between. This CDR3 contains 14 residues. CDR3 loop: CASSKGSGANVLTF. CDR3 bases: TGTGCCAGCAGCAAGGGCTCTGGGGCCAACGTCCTGACTTTC.

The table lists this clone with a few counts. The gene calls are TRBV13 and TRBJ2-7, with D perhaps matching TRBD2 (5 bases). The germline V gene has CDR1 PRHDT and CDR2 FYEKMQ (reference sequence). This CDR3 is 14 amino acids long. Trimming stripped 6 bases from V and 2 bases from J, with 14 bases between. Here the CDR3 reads CASSKDLPPYEQYF. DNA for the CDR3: TGTGCCAGCAGTAAGGACTTACCCCCCTACGAGCAGTACTTC.

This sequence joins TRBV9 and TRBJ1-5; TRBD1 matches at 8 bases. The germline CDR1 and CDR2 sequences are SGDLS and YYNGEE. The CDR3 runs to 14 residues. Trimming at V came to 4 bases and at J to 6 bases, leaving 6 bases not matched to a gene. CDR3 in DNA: TGTGCCAGCAGCAACACAGGGGGTGGTCAGCCCCAGCATTTT. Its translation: CASSNTGGGQPQHF.

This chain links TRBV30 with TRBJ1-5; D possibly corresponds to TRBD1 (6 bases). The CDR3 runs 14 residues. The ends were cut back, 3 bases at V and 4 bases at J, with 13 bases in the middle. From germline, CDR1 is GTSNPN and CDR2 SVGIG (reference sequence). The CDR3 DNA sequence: TGTGCCTGGAGGCGGGGGGGGGCGAATCAGCCCCAGCATTTT. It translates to CAWRRGGANQPQHF.

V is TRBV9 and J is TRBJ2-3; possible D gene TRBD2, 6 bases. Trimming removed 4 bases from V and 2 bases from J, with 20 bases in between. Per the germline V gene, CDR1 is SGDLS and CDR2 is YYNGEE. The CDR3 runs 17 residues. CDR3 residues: CASSTTGRGYLTDTQYF. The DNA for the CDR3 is TGTGCCAGCAGCACCACCGGGCGGGGTTACCTCACAGATACGCAGTATTTT.

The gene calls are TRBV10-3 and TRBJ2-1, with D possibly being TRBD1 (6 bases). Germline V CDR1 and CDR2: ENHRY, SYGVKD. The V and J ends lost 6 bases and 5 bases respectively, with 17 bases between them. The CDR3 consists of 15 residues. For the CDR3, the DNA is TGTGCCATCAGCAGCCGGGACAAAGAACACAATGAGCAGTTCTTC. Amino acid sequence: CAISSRDKEHNEQFF.

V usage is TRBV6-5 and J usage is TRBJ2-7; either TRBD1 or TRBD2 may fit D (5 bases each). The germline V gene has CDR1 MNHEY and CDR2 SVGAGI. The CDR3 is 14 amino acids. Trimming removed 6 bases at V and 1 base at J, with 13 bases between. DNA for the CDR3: TGTGCCAGCAGACCCGGGACGTCGTCCTACGAGCAGTACTTC. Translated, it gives CASRPGTSSYEQYF.

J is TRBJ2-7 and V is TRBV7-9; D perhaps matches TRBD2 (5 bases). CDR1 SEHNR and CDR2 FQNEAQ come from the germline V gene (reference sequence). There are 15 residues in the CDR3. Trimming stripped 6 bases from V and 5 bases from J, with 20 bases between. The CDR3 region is CASSLLGRPGDEQYF. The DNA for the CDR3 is TGTGCCAGCAGTTTGCTAGGACGACCCGGGGACGAGCAGTACTTC.

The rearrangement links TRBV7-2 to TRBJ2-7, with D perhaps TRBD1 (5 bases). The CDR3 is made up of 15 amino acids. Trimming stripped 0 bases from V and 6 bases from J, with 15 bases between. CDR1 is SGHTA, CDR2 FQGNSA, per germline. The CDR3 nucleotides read TGTGCCAGCAGCTTAGCTTTAGTCCTGACAGCCGAGCAGTACTTC. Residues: CASSLALVLTAEQYF.

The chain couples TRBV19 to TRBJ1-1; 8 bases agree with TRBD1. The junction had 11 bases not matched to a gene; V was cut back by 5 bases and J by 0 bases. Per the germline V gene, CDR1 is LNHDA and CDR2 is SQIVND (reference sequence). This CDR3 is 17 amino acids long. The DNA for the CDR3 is TGTGCCAGTAGTCCCCGGACAGGGAGGAATATGAACACTGAAGCTTTCTTT. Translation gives CASSPRTGRNMNTEAFF.

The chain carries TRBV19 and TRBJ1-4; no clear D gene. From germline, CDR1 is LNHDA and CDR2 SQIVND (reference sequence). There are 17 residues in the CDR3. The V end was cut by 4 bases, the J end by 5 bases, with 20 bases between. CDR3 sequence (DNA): TGTGCCAGTAGTAGCCTTGGCAGCATTCAAGGGAATGAAAAACTGTTTTTT. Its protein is CASSSLGSIQGNEKLFF.